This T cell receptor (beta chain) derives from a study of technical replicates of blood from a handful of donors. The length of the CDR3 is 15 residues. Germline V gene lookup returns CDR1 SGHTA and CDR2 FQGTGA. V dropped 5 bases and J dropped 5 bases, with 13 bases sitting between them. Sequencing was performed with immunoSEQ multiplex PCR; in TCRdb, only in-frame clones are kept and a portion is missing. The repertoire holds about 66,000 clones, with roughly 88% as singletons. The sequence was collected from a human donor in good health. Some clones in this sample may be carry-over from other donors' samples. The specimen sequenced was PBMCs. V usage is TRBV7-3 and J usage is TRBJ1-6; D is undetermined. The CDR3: CASSLAAGDNSPLHF. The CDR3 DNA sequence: TGTGCCAGCAGCCTTGCGGCGGGCGATAATTCACCCCTCCACTTT. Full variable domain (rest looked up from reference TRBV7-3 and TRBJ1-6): GAGVSQTPSNKVTEKGKYVELRCDPISGHTALYWYRQSLGQGPEFLIYFQGTGAADDSGLPNDRFFAVRPEGSVSTLKIQRTERGDSAVYLCASSLAAGDNSPLHFGNGTRLTVT.